This T cell receptor beta chain was identified during a study of blood T cell repertoires in COVID-19 (dated by TCRdb to 2018 to 2020). Describing the broader study: Collaborator samples came from the United States, Italy and Spain and covered acute and convalescent phases of COVID-19. Deeply sampled blood TCRbeta repertoires from subjects exposed to, actively infected with, or recovered from COVID-19 were included in the dataset. Sample metadata almost always included a de-identified subject ID, COVID-19 status, age in years and sex. The samples were drawn from the first 160 participants of the ongoing ImmuneRACE study and from 1,254 subjects provided by 6 global collaborators. HLA class I and class II types, where available, came from metadata supplied by the sample provider rather than from assay-based typing. The material from the prospective study consisted of cDNA or gDNA derived from T cells, B-cell-depleted T cells, or PBMCs. A freely available public database, intended as a resource for researchers studying the immune response to SARS-CoV-2, is where the repertoires were released.

TCRbeta CDR3 regions were amplified from genomic DNA by means of the immunoSEQ Assay, a bias-controlled multiplex PCR. The published analysis was carried out like this. The number of nucleated cells in each sample was estimated from the amplification of reference gene primers within the assay. To quantify the absolute abundance of each unique TCRbeta CDR3 rearrangement, sequence reads were collapsed and filtered. For each sample, productive Simpson clonality was calculated by taking the square root of Simpson's diversity index across productive rearrangements. TCRdb re-hosts the immuneACCESS table, in-frame sequences only. Its copies lack some clones; in the studies checked, an unresolved V gene accounts for under half of them, and the cause for the rest is not known. The DNA was the basis for D and trimming; V, J and clone size are from that table. The sample records 300,000 to 400,000 clones, about nine tenths of which are singletons. 7% to 8% of the sample belongs to the ten largest clones.

Study-level results and caveats: How much clinical and demographic metadata was included differed by source and by participant, and the metadata was provided uncurated.

In Seattle, one collaborating source enrolled patients while the infection was active and tracked those patients longitudinally over the course of disease. Collaborating institutions collected whole blood in K2EDTA tubes following their own protocols. For TCRbeta analysis, collaborators shipped samples in one of three forms: frozen whole blood, isolated PBMCs, or DNA extracted from either of those sample types. In the case of this clone: No cognate antigen has been identified for it. One end of the junction does not line up with germline, which may come from a read error.

This clonotype was obtained from a woman in her 70s with COVID-19, enrolled during active disease. Sequencing input: peripheral blood.

This receptor has the CDR3 CASSQIQGAPEF. The DNA reads as follows: TGCGCCAGCAGCCAAATACAGGGGGCGCCGGAATTT. The rearranged chain carries TRBV4-1 and TRBJ1-4; the junction holds 9 bases that match TRBD1. As encoded in the germline V gene, CDR1 is MGHRA while CDR2 is YSYEKL. From cysteine to phenylalanine, the CDR3 is 12 amino acids long. Only the CDR3 DNA stays, 36 bases, in frame from base 1.